These T cell receptor beta chains were read from a single sample in a study of T-cell reconstitution after alpha-beta-depleted transplantation in children. TCRdb passed the PCR reads through MiXCR, listing each CDR3 protein once. Counted here are about 230,000 distinct CDR3 sequences, 9.7% occurring once; the ten biggest clones make up roughly 5.1%. The sample consisted of PBMCs from the stem cell graft donor, taken from the stem cell graft. The receptors originated from a human donor who donated a stem cell graft to a child with SCID. CDR3s include the opening cysteine and the closing phenylalanine or tryptophan. Fields, in order: CDR3 DNA, CDR3 protein, V gene, D gene, J gene, clone size. The D gene is left open where the match is weak. Clone size is shown for a subset of rows, as once, few, many or a class of expanded clone.

TGCGCCAGCAGCTCGACTAGCGGGGGGGCCTACGAGCAGTACTTC	CASSSTSGGAYEQYF	TRBV5-1	TRBD2	TRBJ2-7	many
TGTGCCAGCAGCTTTCCTGGCTGGTTGAACACTGAAGCTTTCTTT	CASSFPGWLNTEAFF	TRBV7-9	NA	TRBJ1-1	many
TGTGCCACCAGTGATTTTCGGGGGGCAGGAAATGAGCAGTTCTTC	CATSDFRGAGNEQFF	TRBV24-1	NA	TRBJ2-1	many
TGTGCCAGCTGGTCTTGGGGGGGTGTGAACACTGAAGCTTTCTTT	CASWSWGGVNTEAFF	TRBV2	NA	TRBJ1-1	many
TGCGCCAGCAGCTTGGGGACTAGCGGCTATGAGCAGTTCTTC	CASSLGTSGYEQFF	TRBV5-1	TRBD2	TRBJ2-1	many
TGTGCCAGCAGCCTGGACAGAACTTTTTCCTACGAGCAGTACTTC	CASSLDRTFSYEQYF	TRBV7-2	NA	TRBJ2-7	NA
TGTGCCAGCAGCTCACAGGGGTCCGAGCAGTACTTC	CASSSQGSEQYF	TRBV7-2	TRBD1	TRBJ2-7	many
TGTGCCAGACTTTTTTCGGAGGAAGGCAATCAGCCCCAGCATTTT	CARLFSEEGNQPQHF	TRBV9	NA	TRBJ1-5	NA
TGTGCCAGCAGCTTGAGACAGGGGAACAATGAGCAGTTCTTC	CASSLRQGNNEQFF	TRBV7-2	TRBD1	TRBJ2-1	many
TGCGCCAGCAGAATAAACTGGGGGCCGGAAGCTTTCTTT	CASRINWGPEAFF	TRBV5-1	NA	TRBJ1-1	many
TGTGCCAGCAGCCCCCAGATAGCGGGTCCACAAGAGACCCAGTACTTC	CASSPQIAGPQETQYF	TRBV4-2	TRBD2	TRBJ2-5	many
TGTGCCAGCACCATTCGGGCGGCGAACACTGAAGCTTTCTTT	CASTIRAANTEAFF	TRBV3-1	NA	TRBJ1-1	many
TGTGCCAGCTCGCCGGGACAGGGTAGATCTTATGGCTACACCTTC	CASSPGQGRSYGYTF	TRBV10-3	TRBD1	TRBJ1-2	few
TGCGCCAGCAGTGAGTCGAAGGGATCGCAAGAGACCCAGTACTTC	CASSESKGSQETQYF	TRBV10-1	NA	TRBJ2-5	many
TGCAGTGCTCGGCACCTGATGAACACTGAAGCTTTCTTT	CSARHLMNTEAFF	TRBV20-1	NA	TRBJ1-1	many
TGCGCCAGCAGCTTGGAGGCAGGGGGCGATACGCAGTATTTT	CASSLEAGGDTQYF	TRBV5-1	TRBD1	TRBJ2-3	many
TGCGCCAGCAGCTTTCTGGGACCTAGCTATGGCTACACCTTC	CASSFLGPSYGYTF	TRBV5-1	NA	TRBJ1-2	many
TGCAGTGCTAGTAATCGGCGGGCGGGGATGGCCTACGAGCAGTACTTC	CSASNRRAGMAYEQYF	TRBV20-1	NA	TRBJ2-7	few
TGTGCCAGCAGCTTAATGGGGGGGGACACTGAAGCTTTCTTT	CASSLMGGDTEAFF	TRBV7-9	NA	TRBJ1-1	many
TGCGCCAGCAGCTTGTTTGGCGGGCAAGAGACCCAGTACTTC	CASSLFGGQETQYF	TRBV5-1	NA	TRBJ2-5	few
TGTGCCAGCAGCTATCGACAGGTGCCAGATACGCAGTATTTT	CASSYRQVPDTQYF	TRBV5-4	NA	TRBJ2-3	few
TGTGCCAGCAGTTTACCGGGACAGGCAACCTACGAGCAGTACTTC	CASSLPGQATYEQYF	TRBV12-3/TRBV12-4	TRBD1	TRBJ2-7	many
TGTGCCAGCAGCTTGACACTGACCGGGACAGGGTTAAATGAGCAGTTCTTC	CASSLTLTGTGLNEQFF	TRBV5-8	TRBD1	TRBJ2-1	once
TGTGCCAGCAGCTTCGAGGGCCCGCGGGACTATGGCTACACCTTC	CASSFEGPRDYGYTF	TRBV5-6	NA	TRBJ1-2	many